This TCR beta chain comes out of a study of technical replicates of blood from a few donors. Sequencing used immunoSEQ multiplex PCR; TCRdb keeps in-frame clones, though not all of them. Of about 84,000 clones listed, 95% to 98% are singletons. The clonotype comes from a human donor in good health. Sequenced material: T cells isolated from PBMCs.

CDR3 DNA: TGTGCCAGCAGTTTCCCAGGACTAGCGGGAGTGATGAACGAGCAGTACTTC. Amino acid sequence: CASSFPGLAGVMNEQYF. The chain combines TRBV28 with TRBJ2-7; TRBD2 matches 13 bases. The CDR3 runs 17 residues. Per germline, CDR1 MDHEN and CDR2 SYDVKM. V gave up 3 bases and J gave up 5 bases; unmatched junction bases: 10.